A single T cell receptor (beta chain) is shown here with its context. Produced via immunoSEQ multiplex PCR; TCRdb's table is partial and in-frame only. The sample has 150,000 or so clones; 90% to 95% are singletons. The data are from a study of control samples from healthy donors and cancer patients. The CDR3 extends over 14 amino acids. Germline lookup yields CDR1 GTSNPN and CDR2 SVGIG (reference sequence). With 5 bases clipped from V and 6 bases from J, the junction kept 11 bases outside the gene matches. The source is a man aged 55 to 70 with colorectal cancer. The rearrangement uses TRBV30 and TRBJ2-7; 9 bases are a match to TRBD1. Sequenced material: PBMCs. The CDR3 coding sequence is TGTGCCTGGGACCCCGGGACAGGGTTGGGCGAGCAGTACTTC. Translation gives CAWDPGTGLGEQYF.